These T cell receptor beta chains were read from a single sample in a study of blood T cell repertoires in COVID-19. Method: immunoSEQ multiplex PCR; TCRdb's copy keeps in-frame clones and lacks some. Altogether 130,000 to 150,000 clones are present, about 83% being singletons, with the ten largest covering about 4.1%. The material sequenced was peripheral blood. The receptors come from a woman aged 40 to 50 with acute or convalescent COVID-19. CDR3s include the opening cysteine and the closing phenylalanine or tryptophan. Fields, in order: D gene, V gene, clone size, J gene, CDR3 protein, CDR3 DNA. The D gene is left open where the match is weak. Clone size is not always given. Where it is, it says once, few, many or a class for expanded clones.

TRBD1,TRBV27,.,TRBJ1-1,CASSSLTGKGNTEAFF,TGTGCCAGCAGTTCCCTGACAGGGAAGGGGAACACTGAAGCTTTCTTT
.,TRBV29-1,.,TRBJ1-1,CSVRGTEAFF,TGCAGCGTTCGGGGAACTGAAGCTTTCTTT
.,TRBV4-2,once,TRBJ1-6,CASSQDWGGAEGSPLHF,TGTGCCAGCAGCCAAGATTGGGGTGGGGCAGAAGGGTCACCCCTCCACTTT
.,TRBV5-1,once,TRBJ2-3,CASSFPGDTQYF,TGCGCCAGCAGCTTTCCCGGAGATACGCAGTATTTT
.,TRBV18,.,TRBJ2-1,CASSPPKGRSYNEQFF,TGTGCCAGCTCACCACCAAAGGGGAGGTCCTACAATGAGCAGTTCTTC
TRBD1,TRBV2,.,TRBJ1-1,CASSGQGAVTEAFF,TGTGCCAGCAGCGGACAGGGGGCTGTCACTGAAGCTTTCTTT
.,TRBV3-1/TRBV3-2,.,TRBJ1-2,CASSQDGAGRRGYTF,TGTGCCAGCAGCCAAGATGGAGCCGGCCGGAGGGGCTACACCTTC
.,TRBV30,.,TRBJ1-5,CAWSSYSNQPQHF,TGTGCCTGGAGTTCTTATAGCAATCAGCCCCAGCATTTT
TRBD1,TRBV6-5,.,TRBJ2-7,CASKRDSHPGYEQYF,TGTGCCAGCAAACGGGACAGCCATCCGGGATACGAGCAGTACTTC
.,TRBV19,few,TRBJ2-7,CASSSPGDSPYEQYF,TGTGCCAGTAGTTCCCCAGGGGATTCCCCTTACGAGCAGTACTTC
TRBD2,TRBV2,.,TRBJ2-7,CASSDVTSGRTYEQYF,TGTGCCAGCAGTGACGTGACTAGCGGGAGAACCTACGAGCAGTACTTC
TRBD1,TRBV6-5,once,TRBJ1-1,CASSYWTGVNTEAFF,TGTGCCAGCAGTTACTGGACAGGGGTAAACACTGAAGCTTTCTTT
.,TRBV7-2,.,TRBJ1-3,CASSLVGGTIYF,TGTGCCAGCAGCTTAGTCGGGGGGACCATATATTTT
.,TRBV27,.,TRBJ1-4,CASRRQFSYEKLFF,TGTGCCAGCCGAAGACAGTTCTCATATGAAAAACTGTTTTTT
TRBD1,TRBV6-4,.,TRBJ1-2,CASSDTGQGARCYGYTF,TGTGCCAGCAGTGACACGGGACAGGGGGCGCGGTGCTATGGCTACACCTTC
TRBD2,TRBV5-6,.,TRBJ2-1,CASSWTAGGSSYNEQFF,TGTGCCAGCAGCTGGACAGCGGGAGGGAGCTCCTACAATGAGCAGTTCTTC
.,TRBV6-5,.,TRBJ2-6,CASSSGTPSGANVLTF,TGTGCCAGCAGTTCCGGGACACCCTCTGGGGCCAACGTCCTGACTTTC
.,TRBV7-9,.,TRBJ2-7,CASSGGEQYF,TGTGCCAGCAGCGGCGGCGAGCAGTACTTC
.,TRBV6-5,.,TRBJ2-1,CASTNWTIPNNEQFF,TGTGCCAGCACCAACTGGACTATCCCGAACAATGAGCAGTTCTTC
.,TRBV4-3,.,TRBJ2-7,CASSQEKGSGYEQYF,TGCGCCAGCAGCCAAGAAAAAGGGTCAGGGTACGAGCAGTACTTC